The sequence of this T cell receptor (beta chain) was determined in a study of cytomegalovirus exposure and HLA in healthy donors. Clones were read by immunoSEQ multiplex PCR, and TCRdb kept only the in-frame ones, dropping some. The data hold some 340,000 clones, with around 90% observed a single time. In germline, CDR1 is SGHRS, CDR2 YFSETQ. V lost 4 bases, J lost 5 bases, and 16 bases stayed unmatched. The CDR3 contains 17 residues. Findings and caveats of the study: The TCR clusters that emerged in the first cohort tended, a later analysis found, to co-occur in the approximately 130 validation repertoires. Most TCR sequences were seen very rarely across donors, but some public TCRs occurred in many.

With respect to this clone: The antigen remains undetermined.

The sequence was obtained from a woman aged 25 to 39 in good health and CMV-seropositive. Sequences were obtained from PBMCs. The rearrangement joins TRBV5-1 to TRBJ2-7; 9 bases align to TRBD1. The CDR3 is CASSRRDRANLFHEQYF. The CDR3 DNA sequence: TGCGCCAGCAGCAGGAGGGACAGGGCGAACCTGTTCCACGAGCAGTACTTC.